This entry is about one T cell receptor (beta chain). The antigen remains undetermined. The identical CDR3 is also encoded by other nucleotide sequences in the sample. Method: immunoSEQ multiplex PCR; TCRdb's copy keeps in-frame clones and lacks some. The sample gives hundreds of thousands of clones, about 92% of which show up once; roughly 0.99% is in the top ten. Trimming took off 3 bases at V and 6 bases at J, with 4 bases between the two ends. The CDR3 is 11 amino acids. The record originates from a study of T cell responses to AZD1222 COVID-19 vaccine. General observations from the study: In all cases, repertoires were sampled only after the peak T cell response. After two AZD1222 doses, spike-specific TCR breadth and depth rose versus day 0. Donors skewed white British and female; clonal diversity was possibly underestimated. Close to half of all spike-specific TCRs reportedly target regions of the variants that are unmutated.

V usage is TRBV12-3 or TRBV12-4 and J usage is TRBJ2-3; the D is unclear. The TCR was taken from an adult in good health. Sample: peripheral blood, taken on day 0 of MenACWY control vaccination. This CDR3 is CASSLVDTQYF. CDR3 in DNA: TGTGCCAGCAGTTTGGTGGATACGCAGTATTTT.